Listed here are 3 T cell receptor beta chains from one sample, sequenced in a study of STAT5B mutations in CD4+ large granular lymphocyte leukemia. Assay: immunoSEQ multiplex PCR; the TCRdb copy retains only in-frame clones and omits some. The sample has around 10,000 clones; about 79% are singletons. The specimen sequenced was PBMCs. Source of these receptors: a man in his 60s with CD4+ T-cell large granular lymphocyte leukemia.

A note on this clone: The junction and the germline gene differ at one end; a read error may be behind it. The chain employs TRBV5-1 and TRBJ2-1; TRBD2 is a possible D gene (6 bases). Germline CDR1 reads SGHRS; CDR2 reads YFSETQ. CDR3 length: 12 residues. The CDR3 loop reads CASSITGEVRLF. CDR3 coding DNA: TGCGCCAGCAGTATCACGGGAGAGGTTAGGCTCTTC.

V is TRBV7-9 and J is TRBJ1-4; possible D gene TRBD1, 5 bases. Looked up from germline, CDR1 is SEHNR and CDR2 is FQNEAQ (reference sequence). V was clipped by 1 base and J by 0 bases, with 6 bases between them. The CDR3 is made up of 15 amino acids. The CDR3: CASSLVQATNEKLFF. DNA for the CDR3: TGTGCCAGCAGCTTAGTACAGGCAACTAATGAAAAACTGTTTTTT.

The chain joins TRBV7-9 to TRBJ2-7, with 10 nucleotides matching TRBD2. Per the germline V gene, CDR1 is SEHNR and CDR2 is FQNEAQ (reference sequence). With 1 base clipped from V and 1 base from J, the junction kept 13 bases outside the gene matches. The CDR3 length is 19 residues. The CDR3 DNA reads TGTGCCAGCAGCTTAGGCCGGCAGCGGGAGGGTCCCGTTTCCTACGAGCAGTACTTC. Translating it yields CASSLGRQREGPVSYEQYF.